These T cell receptor beta chains were read from a single sample in a study of identical twins. TCRdb re-analysed the 5' RACE reads in MiXCR, keeping a single row per CDR3 protein. The sample lists approximately 470,000 distinct CDR3 sequences, 12% to 15% occurring once. This sample also belongs to another study, concerning yellow fever vaccine responses in identical twins.

Sequencing was performed on CD4+ T cells sorted from blood. The origin of the receptors is a woman between 18 and 29 years old in good health. Each CDR3 is given with its conserved first and last residue. Fields, in order: D gene, clone size, J gene, V gene, CDR3 protein, CDR3 DNA. A D gene is named only where the DNA matches it firmly. Some rows have no size entry. The others give once, few or many, or a class for an expanded clone.

>.|.|TRBJ2-3|TRBV28
CASSPTTFGGGTDTQYF
TGTGCCAGCAGTCCCACCACTTTCGGGGGAGGCACAGATACGCAGTATTTT
>.|.|TRBJ1-2|TRBV28
CASSQGRGYGYTF
TGTGCCAGCAGCCAAGGACGTGGCTATGGCTACACCTTC
>.|.|TRBJ2-7|TRBV28
CASSASVGEQYF
TGTGCCAGCAGTGCCTCGGTGGGCGAGCAGTACTTC
>TRBD1|.|TRBJ2-1|TRBV3-1
CASSQTAGTGANEQFF
TGTGCCAGCAGCCAGACAGCCGGGACAGGGGCCAATGAGCAGTTCTTC
>TRBD1|few|TRBJ2-7|TRBV7-2
CASSAGQGAIEQYF
TGTGCCAGCAGCGCGGGACAGGGGGCGATCGAGCAGTACTTC
>.|.|TRBJ2-2|TRBV28
CASRPNGLNTGELFF
TGTGCCAGCAGACCCAATGGACTGAACACCGGGGAGCTGTTTTTT
>TRBD1|few|TRBJ2-3|TRBV4-1
CASSQEGRRDRVTDTQYF
TGCGCCAGCAGCCAAGAAGGTCGAAGGGACAGGGTCACAGATACGCAGTATTTT
>TRBD2|.|TRBJ2-7|TRBV3-1
CASSQELLAGSYEQYF
TGTGCCAGCAGCCAAGAATTACTAGCGGGGTCCTACGAGCAGTACTTC
>.|.|TRBJ2-5|TRBV7-8
CASSLAGPRETQYF
TGTGCCAGCAGCTTAGCGGGACCTCGGGAGACCCAGTACTTC
>.|.|TRBJ2-2|TRBV7-2
CASSLRPRAGELFF
TGTGCCAGCAGCCTAAGACCCCGCGCGGGGGAGCTGTTTTTT